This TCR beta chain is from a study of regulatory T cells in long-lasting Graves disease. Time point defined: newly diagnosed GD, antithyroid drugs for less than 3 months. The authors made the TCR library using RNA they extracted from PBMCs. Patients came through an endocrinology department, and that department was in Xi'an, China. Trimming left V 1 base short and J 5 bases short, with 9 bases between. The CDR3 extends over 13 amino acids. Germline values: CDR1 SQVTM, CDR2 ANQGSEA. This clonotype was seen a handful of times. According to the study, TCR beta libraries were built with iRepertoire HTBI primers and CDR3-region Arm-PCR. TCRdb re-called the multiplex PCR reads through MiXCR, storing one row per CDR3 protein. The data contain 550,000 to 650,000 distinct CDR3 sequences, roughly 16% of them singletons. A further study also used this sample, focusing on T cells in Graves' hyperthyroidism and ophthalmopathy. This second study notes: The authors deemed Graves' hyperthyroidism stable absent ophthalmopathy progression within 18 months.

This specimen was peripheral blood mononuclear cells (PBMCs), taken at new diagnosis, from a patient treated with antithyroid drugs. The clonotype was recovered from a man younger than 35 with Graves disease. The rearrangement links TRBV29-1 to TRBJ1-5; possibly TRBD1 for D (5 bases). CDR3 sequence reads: CSVEVGADQPQHF. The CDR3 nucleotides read TGCAGCGTTGAAGTAGGGGCAGATCAGCCCCAGCATTTT.